This T cell receptor beta chain comes out of a study of blood T cell repertoires in COVID-19. Profiling relied on immunoSEQ multiplex PCR, and the TCRdb table lists in-frame clones only, not all of them. The repertoire holds hundreds of thousands of clones, around 90% seen once, with around 2.2% in the top ten. The sample taken for sequencing was peripheral blood. The receptor comes from a woman between 50 and 59 years old who had recovered from COVID-19.

CDR3 in DNA: TGTGCCAGCAGCTCAAACCGGGACAGGGGGCGAAACGAGCAGTACTTC. Protein product: CASSSNRDRGRNEQYF. This chain uses TRBV7-9 with TRBJ2-7; 12 nucleotides align to TRBD1. CDR1 SEHNR and CDR2 FQNEAQ come from the germline V gene (reference sequence). V was pared by 4 bases and J by 5 bases, with 9 bases of the junction left unmatched. The CDR3 spans 16 residues.